The 3 T cell receptor beta chains below were found in one sample sequenced in a study of cytomegalovirus exposure and HLA in healthy donors. Researchers ran the PCR with 60 Vbeta and 13 Jbeta primers. Sequenced by immunoSEQ multiplex PCR; TCRdb stores in-frame clones only, minus some. The sample holds about 180,000 clones, 65% to 85% seen once. Material: PBMCs. Every receptor here comes from a boy younger than 10 in good health and CMV-seronegative.

This clone was seen only once. V and J are TRBV7-8 and TRBJ2-4; 8 bases match TRBD1. In germline, CDR1 is SGHVS, CDR2 FQNEAQ. The CDR3 has 14 amino acids. The V segment lost 1 base and the J segment 10 bases; nucleotides outside the gene matches: 6. This CDR3 reads CASSLGSTGGIQYF. The CDR3 nucleotides are TGTGCCAGCAGCTTAGGGTCAACAGGGGGTATTCAGTACTTC.

A few counts support this clone. The chain joins TRBV6-6 to TRBJ2-1, with D possibly TRBD2 on 6 matching bases. The CDR3 is 16 amino acids. Germline V gives CDR1 MNHNY, CDR2 SVGAGI (reference sequence). Trimming removed 10 bases from V and 5 bases from J, with 24 bases in between. CDR3 DNA sequence: TGTGCCACCCGGGAGAAGGTCTTCAGAGGAGACAATGAGCAGTTCTTC. Its protein is CATREKVFRGDNEQFF.

This chain joins TRBV19 and TRBJ1-1; 7 positions match TRBD1. Germline V CDR1 and CDR2: LNHDA, SQIVND (reference sequence). After removal of 4 bases from V and 4 bases from J, the junction contained 3 bases not matched to a gene. The CDR3 runs 13 residues. The CDR3 DNA follows: TGTGCCAGTAGTAGATCAGGGGGCACTGAAGCTTTCTTT. Translated: CASSRSGGTEAFF.